This passage covers 20 T cell receptor beta chains from one sample sequenced in a study of CD8 T cells in ankylosing spondylitis. Findings of the study overall: It appeared that ankylosing spondylitis blood was characterized by a TCR beta motif of several highly homologous variants.

Each CDR3 protein is one row after TCRdb ran MiXCR on the 5' RACE reads. The table includes 700,000 to 850,000 distinct CDR3 sequences, approximately 10% detected once. Antigens for these TCRs are unknown. The source material was blood, either unsorted or a sorted T cell fraction (not recorded which). The receptors were sampled from a male donor with ankylosing spondylitis.

The table lists this clonotype with many counts. The CDR3 reads CASSYRQIEETETQYF. In nucleotides, the CDR3 is TGTGCCAGCAGTTACCGTCAGATCGAGGAAACAGAGACCCAGTACTTC. The chain links TRBV6-2 or TRBV6-3 to TRBJ2-5, with D uncertain. The V end was cut by 2 bases, the J end by 4 bases, with 17 bases between. Germline CDR1 and CDR2: MNHEY and SVGEGT. CDR3 length: 16 residues.

This clonotype appeared many times. CDR3 coding DNA: TGCAGCGTTGAGGCCGGGACAGGGATGTACGAGCAGTACTTC. Its translation: CSVEAGTGMYEQYF. This chain joins TRBV29-1 and TRBJ2-7; TRBD1 agrees at 9 bases. CDR1 is SQVTM and CDR2 is ANQGSEA in the germline V gene. V was pared by 3 bases and J by 4 bases, with 7 bases of the junction left unmatched. The CDR3 length is 14 residues.

The chain couples TRBV10-2 to TRBJ2-2, with 8 bases that match TRBD2. The CDR3 length is 14 residues. Germline lookup yields CDR1 WSHSY and CDR2 SAAADI. Trimming at V came to 4 bases and at J to 8 bases, leaving 6 bases not matched to a gene. The CDR3 reads CASSVRAGGGELFF. The CDR3 DNA reads as TGCGCCAGCAGTGTTAGGGCGGGAGGAGGGGAGCTGTTTTTT.

The chain couples TRBV7-2 to TRBJ2-5, with 7 bases matching TRBD1. CDR1 and CDR2 (germline): SGHTA, FQGNSA. Losses at the gene ends were 4 bases for V and 1 base for J; bases not matched to a gene: 6. The CDR3 contains 15 residues. CDR3 sequence: CASSSGRGIQETQYF. The CDR3 DNA reads TGTGCCAGCAGCTCGGGCAGGGGGATCCAAGAGACCCAGTACTTC.

The chain is built from TRBV3-1 and TRBJ2-7; D gene uncertain. This CDR3 is 14 amino acids long. Trimming stripped 4 bases from V and 3 bases from J, with 13 bases between. CDR1 is LGHDT and CDR2 is YNNKEL in the germline V gene (reference sequence). CDR3: CASSLIGFSYEQYF. For the CDR3, the DNA is TGTGCCAGCAGCCTAATCGGGTTCAGCTACGAGCAGTACTTC.

This chain uses TRBV21-1 with TRBJ2-7; no DNA check was done on the table's D call, TRBD1. TRBV21-1 is a documented pseudogene. This CDR3 comprises 17 residues. The chain's CDR3 is CASSVSAGQGAHYEQYF. The DNA of the CDR3 is TGTGCCAGCAGCGTCTCCGCGGGACAGGGGGCTCACTACGAGCAGTACTTC.

The chain is built from TRBV28 and TRBJ1-1; no clear D gene. V was clipped by 3 bases and J by 5 bases, with 7 bases between them. This CDR3 region has 12 residues. Germline V gene data show CDR1 as MDHEN and CDR2 as SYDVKM. CDR3 in DNA: TGTGCCAGCAGTTTCCCGCTAACTGAAGCTTTCTTT. It specifies CASSFPLTEAFF.

This clonotype occurred a few times. The chain recombines TRBV7-9 with TRBJ2-3; 9 nucleotides agree with TRBD1. The V gene's germline CDR1 is SEHNR and CDR2 FQNEAQ (reference sequence). The CDR3 totals 13 residues. The trim removed 5 bases at V and 6 bases at J, leaving 3 bases unmatched. CDR3 sequence: CASSGQGWDTQYF. The CDR3 DNA follows: TGTGCCAGCAGCGGACAGGGGTGGGATACGCAGTATTTT.

In DNA, the CDR3 is TGCGCCAGCAGTGAGCCACTAGCGGGAGACAACCAAGAGACCCAGTACTTC. Its protein product is CASSEPLAGDNQETQYF. The gene calls are TRBV10-2 and TRBJ2-5; the match to TRBD2 covers 11 bases. Per germline, CDR1 WSHSY and CDR2 SAAADI. The junction had 5 bases not matched to a gene; V was cut back by 2 bases and J by 0 bases. CDR3 length equals 17 residues.

This clonotype was found many times. The chain carries TRBV29-1 and TRBJ1-2, with D possibly being TRBD1 (6 bases). V shed 1 base and J shed 4 bases, with 10 bases lying between them. CDR1 and CDR2 (germline): SQVTM, ANQGSEA. CDR3 length: 13 amino acids. The CDR3 reads CSVEGTAAYGYTF. The CDR3 DNA reads TGCAGCGTTGAAGGGACAGCGGCCTATGGCTACACCTTC.

This chain links TRBV15 with TRBJ1-2, with TRBD1 identical over 10 bases. Germline V CDR1 and CDR2: LNHNV, YYDKDF (reference sequence). J was trimmed by 8 bases and V by 2 bases; bases with no gene match: 5. The CDR3 covers 14 residues. The CDR3: CATSRRTGGEGYTF. As DNA, the CDR3 is TGTGCCACCAGCAGACGGACAGGGGGGGAAGGCTACACCTTC.

V and J are TRBV12-3 or TRBV12-4 and TRBJ2-5; the D gene is possibly TRBD1 (6 bases). The CDR3 is 14 amino acids. The V end lost 2 bases, the J end lost 2 bases, and 9 bases lay between the germline ends. Here the CDR3 DNA reads TGTGCCAGCAGTTTATCGGACAGACAAGAGACCCAGTACTTC. It yields the protein CASSLSDRQETQYF.

Ten or more counts support this clonotype. J is TRBJ1-1 and V is TRBV7-6; D is unclear. This CDR3 is built from 12 residues. Between the trimmed V and J ends, which lost 5 bases and 3 bases, there was a span of 7 bases. Germline loops: CDR1 SGHVS, CDR2 FNYEAQ. The CDR3 DNA reads as TGTGCCAGCAGCCATAGGGACACTGAAGCTTTCTTT. Protein product: CASSHRDTEAFF.

This clonotype turned up a few times. The chain combines TRBV29-1 with TRBJ1-4; D is undetermined. The V gene lost 6 bases and the J gene lost 7 bases, with 18 bases spanning the gap. The germline V gene encodes CDR1 SQVTM and CDR2 ANQGSEA. The CDR3 totals 14 residues. CDR3 in DNA: TGCAGCGTACTCATCCCCGGATGGAGTGAAAAACTGTTTTTT. Protein product: CSVLIPGWSEKLFF.

This chain links TRBV7-2 with TRBJ2-3; TRBD2 agrees at 9 bases. Germline V gene data show CDR1 as SGHTA and CDR2 as FQGNSA. This CDR3 region has 14 residues. V dropped 3 bases and J dropped 5; count of bases not matched to a gene: 3. The DNA for the CDR3 is TGTGCCAGCAGCTTTAGCGGGAGTGGAGATACGCAGTATTTT. Residues: CASSFSGSGDTQYF. Drawing the rest from reference TRBV7-2 and TRBJ2-3, the complete variable domain is GAGVSQSPSNKVTEKGKDVELRCDPISGHTALYWYRQSLGQGLEFLIYFQGNSAPDKSGLPSDRFSAERTGGSVSTLTIQRTQQEDSAVYLCASSFSGSGDTQYFGPGTRLTVL.

The J gene is TRBJ1-2, the V gene TRBV4-3; 9 bases line up with TRBD1. The trim removed 4 bases at V and 5 bases at J, leaving 8 bases unmatched. The CDR3 totals 15 residues. Germline V CDR1 and CDR2: LGHNA, YSLEER. CDR3 protein: CASSLTGQGSYGYTF. In DNA form, the CDR3 reads TGCGCCAGCAGCCTGACGGGACAGGGATCGTATGGCTACACCTTC.

CDR3 sequence: CASSPRDRGLETQYF. In nucleotides, the CDR3 is TGTGCCAGCTCACCCAGGGACAGGGGATTAGAGACCCAGTACTTC. The V call is TRBV18, the J call TRBJ2-5, with 10 nucleotides matching TRBD1. This CDR3 has 15 amino acids. Germline V gene sequence: CDR1 KGHSH, CDR2 LQKENI. The junction had 5 bases not matched to a gene; V was cut back by 3 bases and J by 4 bases.

The chain links TRBV29-1 to TRBJ2-1; D is perhaps TRBD2 (6 bases). V was pared by 4 bases and J by 0 bases, with 13 bases between. CDR3 length equals 15 residues. Germline-derived CDR1 and CDR2 are SQVTM and ANQGSEA. Written as DNA, the CDR3 is TGCAGCGTTGCGGCGGGAAGGAGCTCCTACAATGAGCAGTTCTTC. Residues: CSVAAGRSSYNEQFF.

This clonotype was found a few times. The chain uses TRBV5-1 and TRBJ1-3; TRBD1 might be the D (5 bases). Germline CDR1 and CDR2: SGHRS and YFSETQ. The CDR3 covers 16 residues. The germline V and J ends were trimmed by 1 base and 3 bases, with 14 bases remaining between them. CDR3 region: CASSLTGTSLGNTIYF. CDR3 in DNA: TGCGCCAGCAGCTTGACGGGGACCTCCCTTGGAAACACCATATATTTT.

The CDR3 sequence: CASSQELQSGQYGTEAFF. The CDR3 region has the DNA TGCGCCAGCAGCCAAGAACTTCAATCCGGGCAGTACGGGACTGAAGCTTTCTTT. V is TRBV4-3 and J is TRBJ1-1; D not certain. Germline V lookup: CDR1 LGHNA, CDR2 YSLEER. V dropped 0 bases and J dropped 5 bases, with 22 bases sitting between them. There are 18 residues in the CDR3.